The table lists the clone carrying this TCR beta chain with a few counts. Preparing the TCRbeta library involved the use of unique molecular identifiers. TCRdb reprocessed the PCR reads with MiXCR, giving one entry per CDR3 protein. The table records about 540,000 distinct CDR3 sequences, around 20% of them present only once. The V end lost 4 bases, the J end lost 4 bases, and 19 bases lay between the germline ends. The length of the CDR3 is 16 residues. Germline loops: CDR1 SGHRS, CDR2 YFSETQ. This sample is part of a study of T-cell reconstitution after alpha-beta-depleted transplantation in children.

The genes are TRBV5-1 and TRBJ2-3, with D unclear. The sample consisted of PBMCs from the stem cell graft donor, taken from the stem cell graft. The TCR was taken from a human donor who donated a stem cell graft to a child with acute lymphoblastic leukemia. This CDR3 is CASSQRVPERSDTQYF. The CDR3 DNA follows: TGCGCCAGCAGCCAAAGAGTACCGGAAAGGTCAGATACGCAGTATTTT.